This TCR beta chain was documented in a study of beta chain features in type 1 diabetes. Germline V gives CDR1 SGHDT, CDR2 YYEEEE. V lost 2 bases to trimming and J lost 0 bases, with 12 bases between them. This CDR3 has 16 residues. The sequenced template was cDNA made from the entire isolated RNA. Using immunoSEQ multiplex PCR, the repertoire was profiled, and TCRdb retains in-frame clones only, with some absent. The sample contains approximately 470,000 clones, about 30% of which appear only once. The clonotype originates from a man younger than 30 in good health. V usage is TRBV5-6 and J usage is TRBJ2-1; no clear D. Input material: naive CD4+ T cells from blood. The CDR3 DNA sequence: TGTGCCAGCAGCTTAGTTCCAGGCGGCTCCTACAATGAGCAGTTCTTC. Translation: CASSLVPGGSYNEQFF.